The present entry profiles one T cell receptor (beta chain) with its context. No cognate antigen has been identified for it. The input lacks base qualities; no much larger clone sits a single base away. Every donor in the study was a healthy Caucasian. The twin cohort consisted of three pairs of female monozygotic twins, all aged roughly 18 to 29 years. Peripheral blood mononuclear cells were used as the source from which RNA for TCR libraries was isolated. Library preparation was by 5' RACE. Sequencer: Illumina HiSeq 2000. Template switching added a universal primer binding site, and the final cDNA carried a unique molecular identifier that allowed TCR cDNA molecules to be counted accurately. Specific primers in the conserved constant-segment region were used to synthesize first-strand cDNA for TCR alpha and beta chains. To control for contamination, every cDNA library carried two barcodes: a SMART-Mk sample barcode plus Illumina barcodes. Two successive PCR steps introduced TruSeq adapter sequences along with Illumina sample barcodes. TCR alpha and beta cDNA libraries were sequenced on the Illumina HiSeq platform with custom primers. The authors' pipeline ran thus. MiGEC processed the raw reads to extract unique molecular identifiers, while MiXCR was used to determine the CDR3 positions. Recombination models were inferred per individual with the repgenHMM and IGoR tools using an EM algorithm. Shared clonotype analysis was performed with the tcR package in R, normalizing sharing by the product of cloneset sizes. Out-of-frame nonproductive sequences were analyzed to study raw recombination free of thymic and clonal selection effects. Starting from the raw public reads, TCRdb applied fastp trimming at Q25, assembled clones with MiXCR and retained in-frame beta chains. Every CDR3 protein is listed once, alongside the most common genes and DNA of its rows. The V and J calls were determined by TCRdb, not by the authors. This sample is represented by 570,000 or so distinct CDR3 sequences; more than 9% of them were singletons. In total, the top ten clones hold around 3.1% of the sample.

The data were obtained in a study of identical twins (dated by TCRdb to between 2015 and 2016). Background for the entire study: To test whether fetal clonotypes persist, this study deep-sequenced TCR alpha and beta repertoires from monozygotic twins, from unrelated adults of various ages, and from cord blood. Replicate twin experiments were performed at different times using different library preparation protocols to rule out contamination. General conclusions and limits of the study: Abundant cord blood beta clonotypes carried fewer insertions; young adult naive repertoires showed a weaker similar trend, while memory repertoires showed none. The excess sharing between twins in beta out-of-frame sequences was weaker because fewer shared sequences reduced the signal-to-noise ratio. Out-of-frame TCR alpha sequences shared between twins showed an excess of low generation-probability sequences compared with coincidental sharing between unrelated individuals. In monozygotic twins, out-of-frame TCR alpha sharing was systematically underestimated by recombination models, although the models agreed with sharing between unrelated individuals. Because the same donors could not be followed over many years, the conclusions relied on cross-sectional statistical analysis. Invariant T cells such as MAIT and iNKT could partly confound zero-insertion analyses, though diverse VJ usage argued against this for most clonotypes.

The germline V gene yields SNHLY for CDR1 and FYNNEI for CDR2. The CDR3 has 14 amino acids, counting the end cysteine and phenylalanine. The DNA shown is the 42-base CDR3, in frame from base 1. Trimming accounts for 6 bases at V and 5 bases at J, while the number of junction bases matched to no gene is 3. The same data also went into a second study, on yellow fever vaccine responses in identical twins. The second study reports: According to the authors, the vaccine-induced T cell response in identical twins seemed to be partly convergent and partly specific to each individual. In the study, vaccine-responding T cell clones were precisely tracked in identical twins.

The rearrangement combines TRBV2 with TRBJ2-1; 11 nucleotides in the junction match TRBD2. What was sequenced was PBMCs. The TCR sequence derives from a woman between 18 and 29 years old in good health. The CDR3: CASRATSGDNEQFF. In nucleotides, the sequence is TGTGCCAGCAGGGCGACTAGCGGGGACAATGAGCAGTTCTTC.